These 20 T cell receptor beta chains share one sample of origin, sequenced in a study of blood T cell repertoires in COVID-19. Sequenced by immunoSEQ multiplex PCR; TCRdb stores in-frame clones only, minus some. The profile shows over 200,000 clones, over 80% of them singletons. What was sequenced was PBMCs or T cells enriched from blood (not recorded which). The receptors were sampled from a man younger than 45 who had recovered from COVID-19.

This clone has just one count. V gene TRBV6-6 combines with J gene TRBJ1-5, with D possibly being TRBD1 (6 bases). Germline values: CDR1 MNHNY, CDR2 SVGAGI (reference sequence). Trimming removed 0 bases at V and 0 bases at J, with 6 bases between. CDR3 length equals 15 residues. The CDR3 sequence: CASSYSRGSNQPQHF. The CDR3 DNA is TGTGCCAGCAGTTACTCCAGGGGTAGCAATCAGCCCCAGCATTTT.

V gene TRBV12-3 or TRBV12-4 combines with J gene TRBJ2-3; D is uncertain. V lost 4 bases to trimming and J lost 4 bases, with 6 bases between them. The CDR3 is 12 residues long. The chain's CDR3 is CASSSGSDTQYF. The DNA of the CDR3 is TGTGCCAGCAGTTCCGGGTCAGATACGCAGTATTTT.

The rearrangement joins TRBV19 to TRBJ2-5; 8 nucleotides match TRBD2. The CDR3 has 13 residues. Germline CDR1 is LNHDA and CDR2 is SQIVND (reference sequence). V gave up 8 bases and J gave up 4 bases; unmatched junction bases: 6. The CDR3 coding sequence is TGTGCCAGTGGTGTAAGCGGGGGAGAGACCCAGTACTTC. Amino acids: CASGVSGGETQYF.

CDR3 bases: TGTGCCAGCAGCCTCGGGACTAGCGAGATCTACGAGCAGTACTTC. It encodes CASSLGTSEIYEQYF. The chain recombines TRBV6-2 or TRBV6-3 with TRBJ2-7, with 10 nucleotides matching TRBD2. This CDR3 region has 15 residues. Germline V gives CDR1 MNHEY, CDR2 SVGEGT. Losses at the gene ends were 6 bases for V and 3 bases for J; bases not matched to a gene: 8.

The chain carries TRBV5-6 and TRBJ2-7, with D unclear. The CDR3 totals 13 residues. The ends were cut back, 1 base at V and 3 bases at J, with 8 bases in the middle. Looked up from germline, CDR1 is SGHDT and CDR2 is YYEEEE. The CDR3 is CASSLQVLYEQYF. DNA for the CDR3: TGTGCCAGCAGCTTGCAGGTTCTCTACGAGCAGTACTTC.

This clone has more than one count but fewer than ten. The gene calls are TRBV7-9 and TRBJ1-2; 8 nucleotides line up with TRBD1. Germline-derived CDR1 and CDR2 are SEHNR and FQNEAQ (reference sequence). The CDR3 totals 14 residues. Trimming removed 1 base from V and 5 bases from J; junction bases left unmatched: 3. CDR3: CASSLVRQGYGYTF. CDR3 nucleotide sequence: TGTGCCAGCAGCTTAGTTCGACAGGGGTATGGCTACACCTTC.

In nucleotides, the CDR3 is TGTGCCAGTGAGGGTCCGGGTACCCAGTACTTC. Its translation: CASEGPGTQYF. The rearrangement uses TRBV19 and TRBJ2-5, with a weak D call TRBD2 (5 bases). This CDR3 is 11 amino acids long. Deletions cut 8 bases from V and 8 bases from J, with 12 bases between. The germline V gene encodes CDR1 LNHDA and CDR2 SQIVND (reference sequence).

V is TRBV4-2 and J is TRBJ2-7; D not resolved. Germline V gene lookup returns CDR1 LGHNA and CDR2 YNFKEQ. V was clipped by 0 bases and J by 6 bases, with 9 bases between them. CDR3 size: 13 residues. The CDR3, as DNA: TGTGCCAGCAGCCAAGATCTATCGGGCGAGCAGTACTTC. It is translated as CASSQDLSGEQYF.

The CDR3 region is CASSLLGGDYNEQFF. For the CDR3, the DNA is TGTGCCAGCAGCTTACTCGGGGGGGACTACAATGAGCAGTTCTTC. V usage is TRBV7-2 and J usage is TRBJ2-1; TRBD2 matches 8 bases. The CDR3 runs 15 residues. V gave up 2 bases and J gave up 3 bases; unmatched junction bases: 3. Germline assignment: CDR1 SGHTA and CDR2 FQGNSA.

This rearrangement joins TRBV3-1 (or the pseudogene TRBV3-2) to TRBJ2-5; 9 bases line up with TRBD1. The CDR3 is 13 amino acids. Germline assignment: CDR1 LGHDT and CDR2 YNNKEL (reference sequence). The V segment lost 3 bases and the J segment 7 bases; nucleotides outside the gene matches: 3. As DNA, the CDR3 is TGTGCCAGCAGCCAGGGACAGGGTCGGACCCAGTACTTC. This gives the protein CASSQGQGRTQYF.

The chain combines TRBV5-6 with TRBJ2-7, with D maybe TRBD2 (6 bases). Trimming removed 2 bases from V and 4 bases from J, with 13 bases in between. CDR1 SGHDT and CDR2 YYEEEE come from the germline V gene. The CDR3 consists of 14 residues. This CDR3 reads CASSFGKGRYEQYF. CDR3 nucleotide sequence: TGTGCCAGCAGCTTCGGGAAAGGGAGGTACGAGCAGTACTTC.

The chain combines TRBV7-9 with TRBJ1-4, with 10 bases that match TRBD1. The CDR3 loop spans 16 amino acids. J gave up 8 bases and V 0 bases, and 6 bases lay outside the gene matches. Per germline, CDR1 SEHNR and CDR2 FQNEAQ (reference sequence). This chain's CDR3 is CASSLARDRGHEKLFF. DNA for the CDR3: TGTGCCAGCAGCTTAGCACGGGACAGGGGACACGAAAAACTGTTTTTT.

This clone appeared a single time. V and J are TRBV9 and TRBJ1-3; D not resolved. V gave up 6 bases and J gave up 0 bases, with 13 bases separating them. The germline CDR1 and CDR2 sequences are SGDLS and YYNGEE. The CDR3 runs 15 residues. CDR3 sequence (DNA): TGTGCCAGCACCCCGACATCCTCCTCTGGAAACACCATATATTTT. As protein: CASTPTSSSGNTIYF.

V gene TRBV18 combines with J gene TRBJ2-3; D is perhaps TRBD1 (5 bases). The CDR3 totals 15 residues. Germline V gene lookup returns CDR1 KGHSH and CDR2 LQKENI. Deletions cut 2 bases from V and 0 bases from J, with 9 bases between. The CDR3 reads CASSPNRISTDTQYF. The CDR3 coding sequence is TGTGCCAGCTCACCAAACAGGATTAGCACAGATACGCAGTATTTT.

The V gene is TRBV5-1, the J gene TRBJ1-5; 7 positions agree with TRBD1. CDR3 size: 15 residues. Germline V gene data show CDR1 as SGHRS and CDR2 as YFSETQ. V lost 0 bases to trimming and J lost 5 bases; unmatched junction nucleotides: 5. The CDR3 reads CASSLDGQVYQPQHF. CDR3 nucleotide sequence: TGCGCCAGCAGCTTGGATGGACAGGTTTATCAGCCCCAGCATTTT.

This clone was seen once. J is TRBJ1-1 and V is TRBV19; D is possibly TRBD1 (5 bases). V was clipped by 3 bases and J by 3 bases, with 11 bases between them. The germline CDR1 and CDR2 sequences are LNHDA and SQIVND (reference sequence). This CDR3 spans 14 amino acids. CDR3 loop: CASSIFTGDTEAFF. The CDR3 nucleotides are TGTGCCAGTAGTATTTTTACGGGGGACACTGAAGCTTTCTTT. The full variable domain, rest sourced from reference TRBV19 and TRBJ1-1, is DGGITQSPKYLFRKEGQNVTLSCEQNLNHDAMYWYRQDPGQGLRLIYYSQIVNDFQKGDIAEGYSVSREKKESFPLTVTSAQKNPTAFYLCASSIFTGDTEAFFGQGTRLTVV.

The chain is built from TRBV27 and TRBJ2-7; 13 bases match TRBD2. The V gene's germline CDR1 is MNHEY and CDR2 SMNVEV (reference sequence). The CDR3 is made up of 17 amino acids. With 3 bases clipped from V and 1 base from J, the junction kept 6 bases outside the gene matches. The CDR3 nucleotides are TGTGCCAGCAGTTTTGTACTAGCGGGGGGGGCGTCCTACGAGCAGTACTTC. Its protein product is CASSFVLAGGASYEQYF.

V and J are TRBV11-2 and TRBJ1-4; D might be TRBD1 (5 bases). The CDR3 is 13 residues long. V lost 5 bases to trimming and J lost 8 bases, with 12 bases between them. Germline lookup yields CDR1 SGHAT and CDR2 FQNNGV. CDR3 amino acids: CASSPTDWEKLFF. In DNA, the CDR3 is TGTGCCAGCAGCCCGACAGATTGGGAAAAACTGTTTTTT.

The CDR3, as DNA: TGTGCCAGCAGCCACCGTGGGACAGTCGAGGGCCTGTTTTTT. This gives the protein CASSHRGTVEGLFF. This rearrangement joins TRBV3-1 (or the pseudogene TRBV3-2) to TRBJ1-4, with 7 nucleotides matching TRBD1. CDR1 is LGHDT and CDR2 is YNNKEL in the germline V gene (reference sequence). The ends lost 3 bases at V and 14 bases at J; junction bases unmatched: 12. The CDR3 is made up of 14 amino acids.

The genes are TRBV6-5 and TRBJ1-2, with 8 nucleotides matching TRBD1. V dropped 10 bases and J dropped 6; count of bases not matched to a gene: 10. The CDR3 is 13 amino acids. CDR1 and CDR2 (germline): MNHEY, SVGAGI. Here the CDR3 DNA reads TGTGCCACCAAGAGAGGACAGGGAAATGGCTACACCTTC. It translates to CATKRGQGNGYTF.